This is a list of T cell receptor beta chains from one sample in a study of blood T cell repertoires in COVID-19. Measured with immunoSEQ multiplex PCR; TCRdb has only the in-frame clones, and not every one. The table has hundreds of thousands of clones, 85% seen once; the top ten hold 4.5% to 5.5%. Material for sequencing was peripheral blood. These receptors all stem from a man in his fifties with active or convalescent COVID-19. Each CDR3 is given with its conserved first and last residue. A D gene is named only where the DNA matches it firmly. The size entry is marked missing in some rows and otherwise reads once, few, many or a size class.

V: TRBV15; D: TRBD2; size: NA; J: TRBJ2-5; CDR3: CATSSGTTQETQYF; DNA: TGTGCCACCAGCTCCGGGACTACTCAAGAGACCCAGTACTTC
V: TRBV5-5; D: TRBD2; size: NA; J: TRBJ2-2; CDR3: CASSLATSGKEELFF; DNA: TGTGCCAGCAGCTTGGCGACTAGCGGGAAAGAGGAGCTGTTTTTT
V: TRBV29-1; D: NA; size: NA; J: TRBJ2-7; CDR3: CSVLGQSYEQYF; DNA: TGCAGCGTTTTAGGACAGTCCTACGAGCAGTACTTC
V: TRBV7-9; D: TRBD1; size: NA; J: TRBJ1-2; CDR3: CASSLSGQGAGGYTF; DNA: TGTGCCAGCAGCTTATCAGGACAGGGGGCGGGAGGCTACACCTTC
V: TRBV3-1/TRBV3-2; D: TRBD2; size: NA; J: TRBJ2-7; CDR3: CASSPLAGYEQYF; DNA: TGTGCCAGCAGCCCACTAGCGGGCTACGAGCAGTACTTC
V: TRBV11-3; D: NA; size: NA; J: TRBJ1-6; CDR3: CASSTSALHF; DNA: TGTGCCAGCAGCACCTCGGCCCTCCACTTT
V: TRBV28; D: TRBD1; size: once; J: TRBJ1-6; CDR3: CASSSTGANSPLHF; DNA: TGTGCCAGCAGCTCCACAGGGGCTAATTCACCCCTCCACTTT
V: TRBV6-6; D: TRBD1; size: NA; J: TRBJ1-4; CDR3: CASSGQGQQNEKLFF; DNA: TGTGCCAGCAGTGGGCAGGGACAGCAGAATGAAAAACTGTTTTTT
V: TRBV2; D: TRBD2; size: NA; J: TRBJ2-7; CDR3: CASTGTSESYEQYF; DNA: TGTGCCAGCACCGGGACTAGCGAATCCTACGAGCAGTACTTC
V: TRBV5-1; D: NA; size: NA; J: TRBJ1-1; CDR3: CASSLSGREEGAFF; DNA: TGCGCCAGCAGCTTGTCCGGGCGTGAGGAGGGAGCTTTCTTT
V: TRBV10-3; D: TRBD2; size: NA; J: TRBJ2-7; CDR3: CAISEVESGLAGTHYEQYF; DNA: TGTGCCATCAGTGAGGTTGAATCGGGACTAGCGGGAACGCACTACGAGCAGTACTTC
V: TRBV29-1; D: NA; size: NA; J: TRBJ1-1; CDR3: CSAAPTVNTEAFF; DNA: TGCAGCGCCGCTCCCACAGTGAACACTGAAGCTTTCTTT
V: TRBV27; D: NA; size: NA; J: TRBJ1-6; CDR3: CASAAGVADNSPLHF; DNA: TGTGCCAGCGCGGCGGGAGTAGCGGATAATTCACCCCTCCACTTT
V: TRBV5-4; D: TRBD1; size: NA; J: TRBJ1-2; CDR3: CASSLGDRRKGDGYTF; DNA: TGTGCCAGCAGCTTGGGGGACAGGCGAAAGGGGGATGGCTACACCTTC
V: TRBV6-5; D: NA; size: once; J: TRBJ2-1; CDR3: CASSYSRGEQFF; DNA: TGTGCCAGCAGTTACTCGCGGGGTGAGCAGTTCTTC
V: TRBV27; D: TRBD2; size: NA; J: TRBJ2-1; CDR3: CASSQAGYNEQFF; DNA: TGTGCCAGCAGTCAAGCGGGGTACAATGAGCAGTTCTTC
V: TRBV7-3; D: TRBD1; size: NA; J: TRBJ1-1; CDR3: CASSLGPGGSGTEAFF; DNA: TGTGCCAGCAGCTTAGGGCCAGGGGGTTCTGGCACTGAAGCTTTCTTT
V: TRBV30; D: NA; size: NA; J: TRBJ1-2; CDR3: CAWSGGLGGYTF; DNA: TGTGCCTGGAGCGGAGGACTAGGGGGCTACACCTTC
V: TRBV20-1; D: NA; size: NA; J: TRBJ2-3; CDR3: CSVILGDTQYF; DNA: TGCAGTGTTATCCTCGGTGATACGCAGTATTTT
V: TRBV11-2; D: TRBD2; size: once; J: TRBJ2-7; CDR3: CASSKGLAGVFRRDEQYF; DNA: TGTGCCAGCAGCAAGGGACTAGCGGGAGTTTTTCGTAGGGACGAGCAGTACTTC
V: TRBV19; D: NA; size: NA; J: TRBJ1-4; CDR3: CASAGPATNEKLFF; DNA: TGTGCCAGTGCCGGTCCCGCAACTAATGAAAAACTGTTTTTT
V: TRBV5-5; D: NA; size: NA; J: TRBJ1-2; CDR3: CASSPSNPSLNYGYTF; DNA: TGTGCCAGCAGCCCAAGTAACCCGAGCCTGAACTATGGCTACACCTTC
V: TRBV19; D: TRBD1; size: NA; J: TRBJ1-2; CDR3: CASSHRGSNYGYTF; DNA: TGTGCCAGTAGCCACAGGGGGTCTAACTATGGCTACACCTTC
V: TRBV5-3; D: NA; size: NA; J: TRBJ2-7; CDR3: CVRSLCVDYEQYF; DNA: TGTGTCAGAAGCTTATGCGTCGACTACGAGCAGTACTTC
V: TRBV30; D: NA; size: NA; J: TRBJ2-7; CDR3: CAWSGSYEQYF; DNA: TGTGCCTGGAGCGGTTCCTACGAGCAGTACTTC
V: TRBV6-6; D: TRBD2; size: NA; J: TRBJ2-3; CDR3: CASTSGRSTDTQYF; DNA: TGTGCCAGCACTAGCGGGCGGAGCACAGATACGCAGTATTTT
V: TRBV7-8; D: TRBD1; size: NA; J: TRBJ2-1; CDR3: CASSLVGQGFGEQFF; DNA: TGTGCCAGCAGCTTAGTGGGACAGGGTTTCGGTGAGCAGTTCTTC
V: TRBV7-3; D: NA; size: NA; J: TRBJ2-1; CDR3: CASSPGSLGVDNEQFF; DNA: TGTGCCAGCAGTCCAGGAAGTTTAGGGGTCGACAATGAGCAGTTCTTC
V: TRBV28; D: TRBD2; size: NA; J: TRBJ2-5; CDR3: CASRPTRGGRAGETQYF; DNA: TGTGCCAGCAGACCCACCAGGGGCGGGAGGGCCGGAGAGACCCAGTACTTC
V: TRBV4-1; D: NA; size: NA; J: TRBJ1-5; CDR3: CASSRDGGPQHF; DNA: TGCGCCAGCAGCCGAGACGGGGGGCCCCAGCATTTT
V: TRBV24-1; D: NA; size: NA; J: TRBJ1-1; CDR3: CATSEYRAGVTEAFF; DNA: TGTGCCACCAGTGAGTACAGGGCGGGGGTCACTGAAGCTTTCTTT
V: TRBV5-6; D: NA; size: NA; J: TRBJ2-7; CDR3: CASSLGHAIDYEQYF; DNA: TGTGCCAGCAGCTTGGGACACGCGATCGACTACGAGCAGTACTTC
V: TRBV7-9; D: TRBD1; size: few; J: TRBJ2-3; CDR3: CASSLDRGGDTQYF; DNA: TGTGCCAGCAGCCTCGACAGGGGAGGAGATACGCAGTATTTT
V: TRBV7-9; D: TRBD1; size: NA; J: TRBJ2-7; CDR3: CASSLPQPGQGHEQYF; DNA: TGTGCCAGCAGTTTACCCCAGCCGGGACAGGGACACGAGCAGTACTTC
V: TRBV10-2; D: NA; size: NA; J: TRBJ1-6; CDR3: CASRDGSLGSPLHF; DNA: TGCGCCAGCAGGGACGGGAGCCTGGGGTCACCCCTCCACTTT
V: TRBV10-3; D: NA; size: NA; J: TRBJ2-7; CDR3: CATKSSGTGAYEQYF; DNA: TGTGCCACCAAATCTTCCGGGACGGGGGCCTACGAGCAGTACTTC
V: TRBV6-5; D: NA; size: NA; J: TRBJ1-6; CDR3: CASSYSSNSPLHF; DNA: TGTGCCAGCAGTTACTCTAGTAATTCACCCCTCCACTTT
V: TRBV4-2; D: NA; size: NA; J: TRBJ2-3; CDR3: CASSQGRGTDTQYF; DNA: TGTGCCAGCAGCCAAGGAAGGGGAACAGATACGCAGTATTTT
V: TRBV3-1/TRBV3-2; D: TRBD1; size: NA; J: TRBJ1-6; CDR3: CASRPGTDNSPLHF; DNA: TGTGCCAGCAGGCCCGGGACAGATAATTCACCCCTCCACTTT
V: TRBV7-2; D: NA; size: NA; J: TRBJ1-2; CDR3: CASSPTRGPYGYTF; DNA: TGTGCCAGCAGCCCTACCAGGGGACCCTATGGCTACACCTTC
V: TRBV24-1; D: NA; size: NA; J: TRBJ2-7; CDR3: CATSDSTQGGQYF; DNA: TGTGCCACCAGTGATTCGACACAGGGTGGGCAGTACTTC
V: TRBV30; D: TRBD1; size: NA; J: TRBJ1-5; CDR3: CAWRGGQASNQPQHF; DNA: TGTGCCTGGAGGGGGGGACAGGCTAGCAATCAGCCCCAGCATTTT